A selection of T cell receptor beta chains follows, all from one sample in a study of T cell changes during pregnancy in multiple sclerosis. The assay was immunoSEQ multiplex PCR, and TCRdb's table has in-frame clones only and misses some. The sample yields approximately 72,000 clones, about 90% seen once. The sequenced sample was peripheral blood, obtained in the first trimester of pregnancy. These receptors came from a female donor in good health, enrolled as a control in a pregnancy study. Both conserved end residues are part of each CDR3.

j_gene | v_gene | CDR3aa
TRBJ1-1 | TRBV19 | CASSIIAGGLFAEAFF
TRBJ2-1 | TRBV29-1 | CSGGRVGGGSYNEQFF
TRBJ2-1 | TRBV5-1 | CASTPEGGRAEFSYNEQFF
TRBJ2-4 | TRBV19 | CASSIPSRGGVKNIQYF
TRBJ1-1 | TRBV18 | CASSPRSTEAFF
TRBJ1-5 | TRBV19 | CASSTGGGGNQPQHF
TRBJ2-2 | TRBV27 | CASSLGLAYPGELFF
TRBJ2-3 | TRBV27 | CASSPPYRGTDTQYF
TRBJ2-2 | TRBV11-2 | CASRTAYLRAGGELFF
TRBJ2-7 | TRBV19 | CASSPGLGFYEQYF
TRBJ2-1 | TRBV18 | CASSPPGTGAFREQFF
TRBJ1-5 | TRBV6-6 | CASSRTGAQPQHF
TRBJ1-4 | TRBV30 | CAWGGTGRGEKLFF
TRBJ2-1 | TRBV2 | CASRLTSGRFGNEQFF
TRBJ2-5 | TRBV28 | CASSPPRDYQETQYF
TRBJ2-3 | TRBV6-1 | CASSEYVEATDTQYF
TRBJ2-5 | TRBV5-8 | CASRRTSGRSWSEQETQYF
TRBJ2-1 | TRBV5-6 | CASSLAPGSADRNEQFF
TRBJ2-7 | TRBV19 | CASRPGQRSYEQYF
TRBJ2-1 | TRBV28 | CASSPVRGFYNEQFF
TRBJ2-5 | TRBV25-1 | CASSELWTSGTGTQYF
TRBJ1-3 | TRBV7-2 | CASRGAGGNTIYF
TRBJ2-5 | TRBV25-1 | CASSDVLADQETQYF
TRBJ2-2 | TRBV7-8 | CASSRRVNTGELFF
TRBJ2-7 | TRBV6-1 | CASTPNYEQYF
TRBJ1-5 | TRBV16 | CASSPRQGNQPQHF
TRBJ2-3 | TRBV7-2 | CASSYPAGGTDTQYF
TRBJ1-1 | TRBV29-1 | CSAKSRLNTEAFF
TRBJ1-1 | TRBV7-9 | CASSLGQGSTEAFF
TRBJ1-1 | TRBV6-5 | CASHSWNTEAFF
TRBJ2-7 | TRBV2 | CASSPGAGGFSEQYF
TRBJ2-3 | TRBV7-9 | CASSPVGGGPADTQYF
TRBJ1-1 | TRBV1 | CTSSQTTIRDRASMNTEAFF
TRBJ2-7 | TRBV5-4 | CASSPPGHRDEQYF
TRBJ2-7 | TRBV5-1 | CASSLAAGFPYEQYF
TRBJ1-1 | TRBV10-1 | CASSESRVILGLSDGAFF
TRBJ2-3 | TRBV5-1 | CASSFLYTDTQYF